The 18 T cell receptor beta chains below come from one sample, sequenced in a study of T cells in Graves' hyperthyroidism and ophthalmopathy. The source material, RNA transcripts, was used to amplify TCR beta CDR3 regions. HTBI primers drove first-round RT-PCR of the TCR CDR3. TCRdb independently ran MiXCR on the multiplex PCR reads; one entry per CDR3 protein. The sample yields 600,000 to 900,000 distinct CDR3 sequences, roughly 17% seen once. Material: blood. All receptors derive from a man aged 18 to 30 with Graves' hyperthyroidism.

In its sample, this clonotype was seen a few times. CDR3 sequence: CATRLAGGRSGELFF. CDR3 nucleotides: TGTGCCACCCGACTAGCGGGAGGGCGATCCGGGGAGCTGTTTTTT. J is TRBJ2-2 and V is TRBV6-1; 14 nucleotides line up with TRBD2. Trimming cost V 10 bases and J 6 bases; bases outside gene matches: 7. The V gene's germline CDR1 is MNHNS and CDR2 SASEGT. The CDR3 is 15 residues long.

This clonotype is a singleton in its sample. V and J are TRBV20-1 and TRBJ2-3; the match to TRBD2 covers 10 bases. The CDR3 runs to 15 residues. Germline loops: CDR1 DFQATT, CDR2 SNEGSKA (reference sequence). J was trimmed by 2 bases and V by 6 bases; bases with no gene match: 8. In DNA form, the CDR3 reads TGCAGTGCCCCAAAACTAGCGGGACCCACAGATACGCAGTATTTT. It specifies CSAPKLAGPTDTQYF.

This clonotype turned up a few times. This sequence joins TRBV3-1 and TRBJ1-3; D unclear. Trimming removed 8 bases at V and 4 bases at J, with 9 bases between. This CDR3 is 12 amino acids long. CDR1 and CDR2 (germline): LGHDT, YNNKEL (reference sequence). CDR3 sequence reads: CASSKAGNTIYF. The CDR3 nucleotides read TGTGCCAGCTCAAAGGCCGGAAACACCATATATTTT. The full variable domain, its missing parts supplied by reference TRBV3-1 and TRBJ1-3, is DTAVSQTPKYLVTQMGNDKSIKCEQNLGHDTMYWYKQDSKKFLKIMFSYNNKELIINETVPNRFSPKSPDKAHLNLHINSLELGDSAVYFCASSKAGNTIYFGEGSWLTVV.

There are many counts of this clonotype. The chain links TRBV2 to TRBJ2-7, with TRBD1 identical over 8 bases. The V segment lost 1 base and the J segment 6 bases; nucleotides outside the gene matches: 11. CDR3 size: 16 residues. Germline loops: CDR1 SNHLY, CDR2 FYNNEI. Here the CDR3 reads CASSEDPTGGALEQYF. The DNA for the CDR3 is TGTGCCAGCAGTGAAGATCCCACAGGGGGTGCGCTCGAGCAGTACTTC.

The rearrangement joins TRBV20-1 to TRBJ2-7; D assignment may be TRBD1 or TRBD2 (5 bases each). The CDR3 is 12 amino acids. Germline CDR1 DFQATT, CDR2 SNEGSKA (reference sequence). CDR3 loop: CSARDRFYEQYF. In nucleotides, the CDR3 is TGCAGCGCCCGGGACCGCTTCTACGAGCAGTACTTC.

This clonotype was counted a single time. The chain is built from TRBV20-1 and TRBJ2-1, with 12 bases matching TRBD2. The germline V gene has CDR1 DFQATT and CDR2 SNEGSKA (reference sequence). V was pared by 0 bases and J by 6 bases, with 3 bases of the junction left unmatched. The CDR3 spans 15 residues. The CDR3 sequence is CSARDLAGGVNEQFF. DNA of the CDR3: TGCAGTGCTAGAGATCTAGCGGGAGGGGTCAATGAGCAGTTCTTC.

The table lists this clonotype with many counts. CDR3 DNA: TGTGCCAGCAGCCGGTCATTCGGCAGGGCCGCCGGCGAGCAGTACTTC. Translated: CASSRSFGRAAGEQYF. The chain recombines TRBV11-2 with TRBJ2-7; the D gene is possibly TRBD1 (5 bases). The germline V and J ends were trimmed by 5 bases and 6 bases, with 23 bases remaining between them. The CDR3 extends over 16 amino acids. Germline V gene sequence: CDR1 SGHAT, CDR2 FQNNGV.

The rearrangement uses TRBV4-1 and TRBJ2-7; D remains ambiguous. The CDR3 has 15 residues. V lost 1 base and J lost 2, with 12 bases in between. Germline CDR1 MGHRA, CDR2 YSYEKL. The chain's CDR3 is CASSQATGRTYEQYF. For the CDR3, the DNA is TGCGCCAGCAGCCAAGCCACCGGACGCACCTACGAGCAGTACTTC.

In its sample, this clonotype was seen many times. The chain combines TRBV11-1 with TRBJ2-1; no clear D gene. The germline CDR1 and CDR2 sequences are SGHAT and FQDESV (reference sequence). The length of the CDR3 is 13 residues. Trimming left V 1 base short and J 6 bases short, with 7 bases between. The CDR3 is CASSLGQTNEQFF. The DNA of the CDR3 is TGTGCCAGCAGCTTAGGTCAGACCAATGAGCAGTTCTTC.

The chain couples TRBV5-5 to TRBJ1-1; D ambiguous. CDR1 is SGHKS, CDR2 YYEKEE, per germline (reference sequence). The CDR3 loop spans 15 amino acids. The ends were cut back, 2 bases at V and 0 bases at J, with 11 bases in the middle. CDR3 bases: TGTGCCAGCAGCTTTCGGCGGGGTTTGAACACTGAAGCTTTCTTT. The encoded protein is CASSFRRGLNTEAFF.

Points on this clonotype: The CDR3 carries no conserved terminal phenylalanine or tryptophan, so it likely arises from a read error. This chain joins TRBV20-1 and TRBJ2-3; 7 nucleotides line up with TRBD2. The V gene's germline CDR1 is DFQATT and CDR2 SNEGSKA (reference sequence). This CDR3 is built from 15 residues. The V segment lost 6 bases and the J segment 0 bases; nucleotides outside the gene matches: 9. Here the CDR3 reads CSATGGGTSTDTQYL. The CDR3 nucleotides read TGCAGTGCGACTGGGGGGGGGACTAGCACAGATACGCAGTATCTT.

This clonotype was observed at least ten times. The chain couples TRBV25-1 to TRBJ1-2; weak D call: TRBD1 (5 bases). V was shortened by 3 bases and J by 8 bases, with 19 bases between the two germline ends. Germline loops: CDR1 MGHDK, CDR2 SYGVNS. The CDR3 totals 15 residues. The CDR3 here is CASSDWGFGPRGYTF. CDR3 DNA: TGTGCCAGCAGTGATTGGGGGTTCGGTCCGCGGGGCTACACCTTC.

The rearrangement links TRBV27 to TRBJ1-4; D unresolved. V was pared by 3 bases and J by 2 bases, with 10 bases between. There are 15 residues in the CDR3. Germline CDR1 is MNHEY and CDR2 is SMNVEV (reference sequence). The CDR3: CASSFVGTTNEKLFF. CDR3 nucleotides: TGTGCCAGCAGTTTTGTCGGAACCACTAATGAAAAACTGTTTTTT.

This clonotype appeared many times. The J gene is TRBJ2-7, the V gene TRBV27; TRBD1 aligns across 9 bases. Per the germline V gene, CDR1 is MNHEY and CDR2 is SMNVEV (reference sequence). Unmatched junction bases numbered 8, after V lost 6 bases and J lost 2 bases. This CDR3 is built from 15 residues. The CDR3 protein is CASRFLGQGTYEQYF. The CDR3 bases are TGTGCCAGCAGATTCCTTGGACAGGGGACCTACGAGCAGTACTTC.

The chain combines TRBV14 with TRBJ2-3, with a tentative D call TRBD2 (5 bases). The V end lost 4 bases, the J end lost 0 bases, and 14 bases lay between the germline ends. CDR3 length: 16 amino acids. Looked up from germline, CDR1 is SGHDN and CDR2 is FVKESK. The CDR3: CASSPRGLASTDTQYF. In DNA form, the CDR3 reads TGTGCCAGCAGCCCAAGAGGGCTAGCTAGCACAGATACGCAGTATTTT.

CDR3 DNA: TGTGCCAGCAGCTTAGGGGTCTCGGACAACTATGGCTACACCTTC. Translated: CASSLGVSDNYGYTF. The chain joins TRBV11-2 to TRBJ1-2; no definite D call. V was pared by 1 base and J by 2 bases, with 11 bases between. CDR1 is SGHAT, CDR2 FQNNGV, per germline. This CDR3 spans 15 amino acids.

This clonotype was picked up a small number of times. This chain joins TRBV4-3 and TRBJ1-4, with 7 bases matching TRBD1. CDR1 and CDR2 from the germline V gene are LGHNA and YSLEER. This CDR3 spans 15 amino acids. The trim removed 4 bases at V and 7 bases at J, leaving 9 bases unmatched. CDR3 in DNA: TGCGCCAGCAGCCCCCTGACAGGGTGGGGTGAAAAACTGTTTTTT. Its translation: CASSPLTGWGEKLFF.

This clonotype was observed many times. The chain combines TRBV15 with TRBJ1-4, with TRBD1 as a possible D gene (5 bases). This CDR3 contains 14 residues. V lost 4 bases to trimming and J lost 8 bases, with 14 bases between them. Germline V gene sequence: CDR1 LNHNV, CDR2 YYDKDF (reference sequence). The CDR3 coding sequence is TGTGCCACCAGCATGGACATGGCGAACGAAAAACTGTTTTTT. This codes for CATSMDMANEKLFF.